Shown below are 32 T cell receptor beta chains from a single sample sequenced in a study of blood T cell repertoires in COVID-19. TCRdb's table, derived via immunoSEQ multiplex PCR, lists solely in-frame clones and lacks some. This sample carries about 180,000 clones, 80% to 90% of them seen once, and the ten largest clones take around 9%. Specimen: peripheral blood. Receptors were obtained from a man aged 50-60 years with active or convalescent COVID-19.

The chain links TRBV6-5 to TRBJ2-7; 9 bases agree with TRBD2. There are 13 residues in the CDR3. Germline trimming cut 4 bases from V and 6 bases from J; bases unmatched to any gene: 4. Germline V lookup: CDR1 MNHEY, CDR2 SVGAGI. The CDR3 region has the DNA TGTGCCAGCAGTTCTGGACTAGCGAGCGAGCAGTACTTC. Its protein is CASSSGLASEQYF.

This chain links TRBV6-2 or TRBV6-3 with TRBJ1-5; 8 positions agree with TRBD1. V lost 6 bases to trimming and J lost 4 bases; unmatched junction nucleotides: 20. The V gene's germline CDR1 is MNHEY and CDR2 SVGEGT. This CDR3 has 19 amino acids. DNA of the CDR3: TGTGCCAGCAGCTCCATGGGTGATCCTGGACAGGGACTAAATCAGCCCCAGCATTTT. It translates to CASSSMGDPGQGLNQPQHF.

The chain couples TRBV5-1 to TRBJ2-1; D not resolved. V was pared by 2 bases and J by 0 bases, with 6 bases between. The CDR3 has 14 residues. From germline, CDR1 is SGHRS and CDR2 YFSETQ. CDR3 in DNA: TGCGCCAGCAGCTTTCAGTCCTCCTACAATGAGCAGTTCTTC. This codes for CASSFQSSYNEQFF.

V and J are TRBV18 and TRBJ1-5; TRBD1 matches 7 bases. The CDR3 totals 16 residues. V was pared by 3 bases and J by 4 bases, with 9 bases of the junction left unmatched. The germline V gene encodes CDR1 KGHSH and CDR2 LQKENI. CDR3 region: CASSPPEGANNQPQHF. For the CDR3, the DNA is TGTGCCAGCTCACCGCCGGAGGGGGCCAATAATCAGCCCCAGCATTTT.

V usage is TRBV6-5 and J usage is TRBJ1-1, with 8 bases lining up with TRBD1. The germline V gene has CDR1 MNHEY and CDR2 SVGAGI. The CDR3 length is 13 residues. Losses at the gene ends were 1 base for V and 11 bases for J; bases not matched to a gene: 6. The CDR3 DNA reads as TGTGCCAGCAGTTACTTGGGACAGGTCGCCGCTTTCTTT. Encoded protein: CASSYLGQVAAFF.

This clone was observed a single time. This chain joins TRBV4-2 and TRBJ1-5; 7 bases are shared with TRBD1. The CDR3 consists of 16 residues. Trimming took 0 bases from V and 1 from J; bases not matched to a gene: 3. CDR1 and CDR2 from the germline V gene are LGHNA and YNFKEQ. The CDR3 is CASSQDPGQSNQPQHF. The CDR3 nucleotides read TGTGCCAGCAGCCAAGATCCGGGACAGAGCAATCAGCCCCAGCATTTT.

This rearrangement joins TRBV2 to TRBJ1-5; D unresolved. The CDR3 runs 17 residues. The V and J ends lost 4 bases and 2 bases respectively, with 18 bases between them. The germline V gene encodes CDR1 SNHLY and CDR2 FYNNEI. The CDR3 here is CASSVLFAGGGNQPQHF. The DNA for the CDR3 is TGTGCCAGCAGTGTCCTTTTCGCAGGCGGGGGCAATCAGCCCCAGCATTTT. Variable domain in full (rest from reference TRBV2 and TRBJ1-5): EPEVTQTPSHQVTQMGQEVILRCVPISNHLYFYWYRQILGQKVEFLVSFYNNEISEKSEIFDDQFSVERPDGSNFTLKIRSTKLEDSAMYFCASSVLFAGGGNQPQHFGDGTRLSIL.

The V call is TRBV4-1, the J call TRBJ1-5; D remains unclear. V lost 0 bases, J lost 7 bases, and 16 bases lay in between. CDR1 is MGHRA, CDR2 YSYEKL, per germline. This CDR3 has 16 amino acids. CDR3 in amino acids: CASSQDLTGGWQPQHF. DNA for the CDR3: TGCGCCAGCAGCCAAGATCTTACGGGAGGGTGGCAGCCCCAGCATTTT.

The V call is TRBV30, the J call TRBJ1-5, with 8 bases matching TRBD1. This CDR3 is built from 16 residues. CDR1 GTSNPN and CDR2 SVGIG come from the germline V gene (reference sequence). CDR3 sequence (DNA): TGTGCACTGACAGGGGAAAAACACTACCTCAATCAGCCCCAGCATTTT. Its protein product is CALTGEKHYLNQPQHF.

The V and J genes are TRBV25-1 and TRBJ2-3; no definite D call. Trimming shortened V by 0 bases and J by 2 bases, and 6 bases separated the two germline ends. This CDR3 has 14 amino acids. Germline values: CDR1 MGHDK, CDR2 SYGVNS. CDR3 sequence (DNA): TGTGCCAGCAGTGAATACGGGTACACAGATACGCAGTATTTT. Translated: CASSEYGYTDTQYF.

The rearrangement links TRBV28 to TRBJ2-2; D gene uncertain. Germline V gives CDR1 MDHEN, CDR2 SYDVKM. Trimming took 6 bases from V and 2 from J, leaving 7 bases between them. CDR3 length equals 13 residues. The CDR3, as DNA: TGTGCCAGCAGATTCTCTAACACCGGGGAGCTGTTTTTT. Translating it yields CASRFSNTGELFF.

The chain carries TRBV4-2 and TRBJ2-5, with D perhaps matching TRBD1 (5 bases). With 1 base removed from V and 5 bases from J, the gap between germline ends came to 11 bases. The CDR3 sequence is 14 residues long. The V gene's germline CDR1 is LGHNA and CDR2 YNFKEQ. The chain's CDR3 is CASSQAQGAETQYF. The CDR3 bases are TGTGCCAGCAGCCAAGCCCAAGGGGCGGAGACCCAGTACTTC.

The chain employs TRBV5-1 and TRBJ2-1; D might be TRBD1 (5 bases). This CDR3 has 15 residues. V lost 5 bases and J lost 5, with 17 bases in between. The germline V gene has CDR1 SGHRS and CDR2 YFSETQ. The CDR3 DNA reads TGCGCCAGCAGTTTTTTAGGGGAACGAAACAATGAGCAGTTCTTC. Translated: CASSFLGERNNEQFF. The full variable domain, with the rest looked up from reference TRBV5-1 and TRBJ2-1, is KAGVTQTPRYLIKTRGQQVTLSCSPISGHRSVSWYQQTPGQGLQFLFEYFSETQRNKGNFPGRFSGRQFSNSRSEMNVSTLELGDSALYLCASSFLGERNNEQFFGPGTRLTVL.

This clone was detected only once. J is TRBJ2-7 and V is TRBV28; D might be TRBD1 (6 bases). Trimming pared 4 bases from V and 8 bases from J, leaving 9 bases between. Germline CDR1 reads MDHEN; CDR2 reads SYDVKM. The CDR3 is made up of 11 amino acids. The CDR3 spells CASSSRDKQYF. The CDR3 bases are TGTGCCAGCAGTTCCAGGGACAAGCAGTACTTC.

V gene TRBV5-6 combines with J gene TRBJ2-1, with TRBD1 matching 7 bases. Germline CDR1 SGHDT, CDR2 YYEEEE. This CDR3 is 17 amino acids long. The J segment lost 7 bases and the V segment lost 1 base, leaving 14 bases of the junction unmatched. CDR3 residues: CASSLFRRQGYSNEQFF. DNA for the CDR3: TGTGCCAGCAGCTTGTTCCGGAGACAGGGTTATTCTAATGAGCAGTTCTTC.

This chain connects TRBV12-5 to TRBJ1-1; 8 bases are shared with TRBD1. The germline V gene has CDR1 LGHNT and CDR2 FRNRAP. J lost 6 bases, V lost 0 bases, and 0 bases had no gene match. The CDR3 is made up of 13 amino acids. CDR3 in DNA: TGTGCTAGTGGTTTGGTACAGGGGGCTGAAGCTTTCTTT. It codes for CASGLVQGAEAFF.

The rearrangement links TRBV4-3 to TRBJ1-6; 9 positions agree with TRBD1. The V gene end was trimmed by 0 bases and the J gene end by 5 bases; junction bases not matched to a gene: 8. This CDR3 region has 18 residues. Germline V CDR1 and CDR2: LGHNA, YSLEER. In nucleotides, the CDR3 is TGCGCCAGCAGCCAAGAGGTCGGGACAGGGACTCATAATTCACCCCTCCACTTT. This translates into CASSQEVGTGTHNSPLHF.

This clone was picked up many times. The V gene is TRBV3-1 (or the pseudogene TRBV3-2), the J gene TRBJ2-7; 7 nucleotides align to TRBD2. The CDR3 has 16 residues. V shed 0 bases and J 7 bases; nucleotides not matched to a gene: 12. Germline V gene lookup returns CDR1 LGHDT and CDR2 YNNKEL (reference sequence). As DNA, the CDR3 is TGTGCCAGCAGCCAAGATGACACGGGAGGCGCGGAGGAGCAGTACTTC. The encoded protein is CASSQDDTGGAEEQYF.

V and J are TRBV5-1 and TRBJ2-2; D unclear. Germline assignment: CDR1 SGHRS and CDR2 YFSETQ. This CDR3 contains 16 residues. Trimming cost V 0 bases and J 1 base, with 10 bases left between them. As DNA, the CDR3 is TGCGCCAGCAGCTTGGGCGAAGCTGGGAACACCGGGGAGCTGTTTTTT. Its translation: CASSLGEAGNTGELFF.

The V gene is TRBV10-1, the J gene TRBJ1-1, with 11 bases fitting TRBD1. The V segment lost 7 bases and the J segment 0 bases; nucleotides outside the gene matches: 10. There are 17 residues in the CDR3. Germline V gene sequence: CDR1 WNHNN, CDR2 SYGVQD (reference sequence). The CDR3 sequence is CASTRTGGAHMNTEAFF. Written as DNA, the CDR3 is TGCGCCAGCACCCGGACAGGGGGCGCACACATGAACACTGAAGCTTTCTTT.

The chain recombines TRBV7-2 with TRBJ2-7; D possibly corresponds to TRBD2 (5 bases). The CDR3 length is 14 residues. Germline-derived CDR1 and CDR2 are SGHTA and FQGNSA. V was shortened by 4 bases and J by 2 bases, with 12 bases between the two germline ends. The DNA for the CDR3 is TGTGCCAGCAGCTCACTTCCGGGAACCTACGAGCAGTACTTC. Translated: CASSSLPGTYEQYF.

V is TRBV12-3 or TRBV12-4 and J is TRBJ2-5, with a weak D call TRBD2 (5 bases). Trimming left V 6 bases short and J 2 bases short, with 10 bases between. The CDR3 consists of 13 residues. CDR3 DNA: TGTGCCAGCAGATTGGACTGGCAAGAGACCCAGTACTTC. Translating gives CASRLDWQETQYF.

This chain joins TRBV18 and TRBJ1-1, with D maybe TRBD1 (5 bases). This CDR3 is 15 amino acids long. The germline V and J ends were trimmed by 2 bases and 5 bases, with 15 bases remaining between them. The germline CDR1 and CDR2 sequences are KGHSH and LQKENI. CDR3 in amino acids: CASSPIQGSGTEAFF. CDR3 bases: TGTGCCAGCTCACCAATCCAGGGCTCTGGTACTGAAGCTTTCTTT.

The CDR3 DNA is TGTGCCAGCGCCTCAGGGGCCTACGAGCAGTACTTC. It is translated as CASASGAYEQYF. This rearrangement joins TRBV5-6 to TRBJ2-7; D is perhaps TRBD1 (6 bases). Per the germline V gene, CDR1 is SGHDT and CDR2 is YYEEEE. Trimming took 7 bases from V and 2 from J, leaving 10 bases between them. The CDR3 contains 12 residues.

The chain links TRBV9 to TRBJ1-4; 7 bases map to TRBD1. V gave up 5 bases and J gave up 6 bases; unmatched junction bases: 7. The CDR3 is 14 amino acids. Germline CDR1 SGDLS, CDR2 YYNGEE. Here the CDR3 reads CASSAGGSDEKLFF. CDR3 sequence (DNA): TGTGCCAGCAGTGCAGGGGGTTCGGATGAAAAACTGTTTTTT.

J is TRBJ2-3 and V is TRBV29-1; D might be TRBD2 (5 bases). From germline, CDR1 is SQVTM and CDR2 ANQGSEA. The V end lost 5 bases, the J end lost 2 bases, and 29 bases lay between the germline ends. This CDR3 comprises 19 residues. The CDR3 bases are TGCAGCGTTCTTTGCAGCGGTGGGGAGATGTACCCTAACACAGATACGCAGTATTTT. Translated, it gives CSVLCSGGEMYPNTDTQYF.

The J gene is TRBJ2-7, the V gene TRBV4-2, with D hard to call. Germline V gene sequence: CDR1 LGHNA, CDR2 YNFKEQ. CDR3 size: 12 residues. V was pared by 4 bases and J by 3 bases, with 7 bases between. The CDR3 DNA reads as TGTGCCAGCAGCCTTACAAACTACGAGCAGTACTTC. Amino acids: CASSLTNYEQYF.

The chain links TRBV30 to TRBJ1-1; tentative D call: TRBD1 (6 bases). Trimming took 5 bases from V and 6 from J, leaving 13 bases between them. Germline CDR1 reads GTSNPN; CDR2 reads SVGIG (reference sequence). The CDR3 loop spans 12 amino acids. CDR3 DNA: TGTGCCTGGGATACAGGGACGGCTGAAGCTTTCTTT. It translates to CAWDTGTAEAFF.

The chain carries TRBV27 and TRBJ1-2; D possibly corresponds to TRBD1 (6 bases). The CDR3 is made up of 14 amino acids. Germline CDR1 is MNHEY and CDR2 is SMNVEV (reference sequence). Trimming pared 2 bases from V and 5 bases from J, leaving 12 bases between. This CDR3 is CASSLTSGVYGYTF. The CDR3, as DNA: TGTGCCAGCAGTTTAACCTCAGGGGTTTATGGCTACACCTTC.

This chain joins TRBV25-1 and TRBJ1-3; D gene ambiguous. The CDR3 has 14 amino acids. Germline values: CDR1 MGHDK, CDR2 SYGVNS. The V end was cut by 5 bases, the J end by 0 bases, with 8 bases between. The CDR3 protein is CASSTVASGNTIYF. CDR3 coding DNA: TGTGCCAGCAGTACAGTCGCCTCTGGAAACACCATATATTTT. The whole variable domain, remainder taken from reference TRBV25-1 and TRBJ1-3, is EADIYQTPRYLVIGTGKKITLECSQTMGHDKMYWYQQDPGMELHLIHYSYGVNSTEKGDLSSESTVSRIRTEHFPLTLESARPSHTSQYLCASSTVASGNTIYFGEGSWLTVV.

This clone has more than one count but fewer than ten. This sequence joins TRBV2 and TRBJ2-1, with TRBD2 matching over 10 bases. J was trimmed by 8 bases and V by 6 bases; bases with no gene match: 10. Germline CDR1 and CDR2: SNHLY and FYNNEI. This CDR3 has 15 amino acids. CDR3 DNA sequence: TGTGCCAGCAGACTTCGGACAGGGACTAGCGATGAGCAGTTCTTC. Translated: CASRLRTGTSDEQFF.

The chain employs TRBV4-3 and TRBJ2-5, with 8 bases aligning to TRBD2. In germline, CDR1 is LGHNA, CDR2 YSLEER. The CDR3 covers 16 residues. J gave up 2 bases and V 3 bases, and 8 bases lay outside the gene matches. DNA for the CDR3: TGCGCCAGCAGCCAGGCCGGGGGGGCTAAACAAGAGACCCAGTACTTC. Encoded protein: CASSQAGGAKQETQYF.